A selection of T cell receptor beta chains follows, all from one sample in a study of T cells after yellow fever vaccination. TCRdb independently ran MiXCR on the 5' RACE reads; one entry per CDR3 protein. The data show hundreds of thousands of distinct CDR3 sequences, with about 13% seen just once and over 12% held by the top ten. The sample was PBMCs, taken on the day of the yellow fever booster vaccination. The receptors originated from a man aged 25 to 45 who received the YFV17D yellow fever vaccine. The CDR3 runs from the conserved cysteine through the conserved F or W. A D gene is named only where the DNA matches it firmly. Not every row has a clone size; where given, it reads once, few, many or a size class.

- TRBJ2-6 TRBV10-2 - CASSPAGSGANVLTF TGCGCCAGCAGCCCGGCGGGCTCTGGGGCCAACGTCCTGACTTTC
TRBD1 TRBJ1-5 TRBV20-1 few CSARETGGQNQPQHF TGCAGTGCTAGGGAGACAGGGGGCCAGAATCAGCCCCAGCATTTT
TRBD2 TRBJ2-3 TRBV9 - CASSLLSGGDTQYF TGTGCCAGCAGCCTTCTGAGCGGGGGGGATACGCAGTATTTT
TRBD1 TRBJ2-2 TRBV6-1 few CASAVQGDTGELFF TGTGCCAGCGCCGTGCAGGGGGACACCGGGGAGCTGTTTTTT
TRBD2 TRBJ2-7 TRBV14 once CASSQDRLAGAYEQYF TGTGCCAGCAGCCAAGATCGACTAGCGGGAGCCTACGAGCAGTACTTC
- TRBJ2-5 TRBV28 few CASTLGGRRETQYF TGTGCCAGCACCCTCGGGGGGCGCCGAGAGACCCAGTACTTC
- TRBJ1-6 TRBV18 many CASSLRNSPLHF TGTGCCAGCTCACTGCGAAATTCACCCCTCCACTTT
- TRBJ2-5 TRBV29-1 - CSVEGHGETQYF TGCAGCGTTGAAGGACACGGGGAGACCCAGTACTTC
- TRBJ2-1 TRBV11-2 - CASTGNGALNEQFF TGTGCCAGCACTGGCAATGGGGCCCTAAATGAGCAGTTCTTC
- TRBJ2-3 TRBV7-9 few CASSFGTQADTQYF TGTGCCAGCAGCTTTGGGACTCAGGCCGATACGCAGTATTTT
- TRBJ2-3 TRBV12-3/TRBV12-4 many CASRLSLSAAIADTQYF TGTGCCAGCAGGCTCAGCCTTTCAGCGGCGATAGCAGATACGCAGTATTTT
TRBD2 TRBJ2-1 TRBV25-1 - CASSEGSGSGEQFF TGTGCCAGCAGTGAGGGTAGCGGGAGCGGCGAGCAGTTCTTC